Below are 8 T cell receptor beta chains sequenced from a single sample in a study of blood T cell repertoires in COVID-19. Repertoires were generated with immunoSEQ multiplex PCR, while TCRdb's copy carries only in-frame clones and drops some. The profile shows roughly 400,000 clones, approximately 87% of them singletons. The sequenced sample consisted of peripheral blood. Receptors originate from a woman aged 55-69 years with COVID-19, enrolled during active disease.

This clone was seen only once. V is TRBV19 and J is TRBJ1-5, with no clear D. The CDR3 runs to 13 residues. CDR1 is LNHDA and CDR2 is SQIVND in the germline V gene (reference sequence). V lost 5 bases, J lost 4 bases, and 9 bases lay in between. CDR3 in amino acids: CASSPGRNQPQHF. The DNA for the CDR3 is TGTGCCAGTAGTCCCGGCAGGAATCAGCCCCAGCATTTT.

A word on this clone: Other DNA variants within this sample encode the same CDR3. The J gene is TRBJ1-5, the V gene TRBV6-6; D is unclear. Germline CDR1 MNHNY, CDR2 SVGAGI (reference sequence). This CDR3 is built from 15 residues. V lost 0 bases, J lost 2 bases, and 8 bases lay in between. The CDR3: CASSYSRGGNQPQHF. The DNA for the CDR3 is TGTGCCAGCAGTTACTCACGGGGTGGCAATCAGCCCCAGCATTTT.

This clone was detected only once. The chain uses TRBV7-6 and TRBJ2-7; 7 bases are a match to TRBD1. The CDR3 covers 14 residues. V was clipped by 5 bases and J by 3 bases; unmatched bases: 7. CDR1 and CDR2 (germline): SGHVS, FNYEAQ. CDR3 bases: TGTGCCAGCAGCACGCCCGGACAGGACTACGAGCAGTACTTC. Protein product: CASSTPGQDYEQYF.

Written as DNA, the CDR3 is TGTGCCAGCAGTGTTAACATTCCTAACTATGGCTACACCTTC. Its protein product is CASSVNIPNYGYTF. The chain links TRBV2 to TRBJ1-2; D is ambiguous. Trimming removed 4 bases from V and 0 bases from J, with 9 bases in between. The length of the CDR3 is 14 residues. Germline CDR1 is SNHLY and CDR2 is FYNNEI.

The V call is TRBV6-5, the J call TRBJ2-7; 9 nucleotides match TRBD2. The V gene's germline CDR1 is MNHEY and CDR2 SVGAGI. The CDR3 length is 14 residues. Losses at the gene ends were 6 bases for V and 5 bases for J; bases not matched to a gene: 8. The CDR3 loop reads CASRAGTSFNEQYF. Written as DNA, the CDR3 is TGTGCCAGCAGGGCCGGGACTAGCTTTAACGAGCAGTACTTC.

There are many counts of this clone. This chain uses TRBV6-5 with TRBJ2-1; no definite D call. From germline, CDR1 is MNHEY and CDR2 SVGAGI. V lost 6 bases and J lost 7, with 7 bases in between. CDR3 size: 11 residues. CDR3 sequence reads: CASSLNNEQFF. In nucleotides, the CDR3 is TGTGCCAGCAGCCTAAATAATGAGCAGTTCTTC.

This clone was picked up one time. The rearrangement joins TRBV15 to TRBJ1-1; 7 bases are a match to TRBD1. CDR3 length equals 16 residues. With 5 bases clipped from V and 4 bases from J, the junction kept 13 bases outside the gene matches. CDR1 is LNHNV, CDR2 YYDKDF, per germline (reference sequence). CDR3 nucleotide sequence: TGTGCCACCAGCCCCCGGGGACAGAGCATCTCCACTGAAGCTTTCTTT. Protein sequence: CATSPRGQSISTEAFF.

V and J are TRBV5-5 and TRBJ2-1, with 10 positions matching TRBD1. J lost 4 bases, V lost 4 bases, and 5 bases had no gene match. Looked up from germline, CDR1 is SGHKS and CDR2 is YYEKEE (reference sequence). The CDR3 loop spans 15 amino acids. CDR3 residues: CASSPGDRGYNEQFF. In nucleotides, the CDR3 is TGTGCCAGCAGCCCCGGGGACAGGGGTTACAATGAGCAGTTCTTC.